These T cell receptor beta chains were read from a single sample in a study of regulatory T cells in long-lasting Graves disease. TCRdb used MiXCR to reprocess the multiplex PCR reads, holding one entry per CDR3 protein. The table records hundreds of thousands of distinct CDR3 sequences, roughly 18% of them present only once. Sequenced here: peripheral blood mononuclear cells (PBMCs), sampled at new diagnosis, from a patient treated with antithyroid drugs. The receptor source for this set is a female donor with Graves disease. Each CDR3 is given with its conserved first and last residue. The D gene is left open where the match is weak. For some rows the clone size is stated as once, few or many, or as a class when expanded; others skip it.

clone size	D gene	J gene	V gene	CDR3 DNA	CDR3 protein
.	.	TRBJ1-2	TRBV4-2	TGTGCCAGCAGCCCGTTGGCGGGGTTGGCGTTAGACTATGGCTACACCTTC	CASSPLAGLALDYGYTF
many	.	TRBJ2-1	TRBV9	TGTGCCAGCAGTGGGACTTCCTCCTACAATGAGCAGTTCTTC	CASSGTSSYNEQFF
many	.	TRBJ1-5	TRBV27	TGTGCCAGCAGTTTATTTGGGGTGGGGCTCGAGGAACAGCCCCAGCATTTT	CASSLFGVGLEEQPQHF
many	.	TRBJ2-5	TRBV5-4	TGTGCCAGCAAAGAGAGGGCCCAAGAGACCCAGTACTTC	CASKERAQETQYF
few	.	TRBJ1-3	TRBV19	TGTGCCAGTAGTATTAGCCGGGACGTAGGTCTAGGAAACACCATATATTTT	CASSISRDVGLGNTIYF
few	TRBD2	TRBJ2-1	TRBV11-3	TGTGCCAGCAGCCAAGACCTAGCGGGAAGGTATCCTTACAATGAGCAGTTCTTC	CASSQDLAGRYPYNEQFF
many	.	TRBJ1-1	TRBV27	TGTGCCAGCAGTTTCCTGCCACAGAGCACTGAAGCTTTCTTT	CASSFLPQSTEAFF
many	.	TRBJ1-1	TRBV2	TGTGCCAGCAGTAGAGACCTACTCAACACTGAAGCTTTCTTT	CASSRDLLNTEAFF
many	.	TRBJ2-5	TRBV30	TGTGCCTGGAGACCGGGGCTTCGTGAGACCCAGTACTTC	CAWRPGLRETQYF
many	.	TRBJ1-3	TRBV20-1	TGCAGTGCTAGACGACTCGGGGGGCGAAGCTCTGGAAACACCATATATTTT	CSARRLGGRSSGNTIYF